The 8 T cell receptor beta chains given below trace back to one sample, sequenced in a study of cytomegalovirus exposure and HLA in healthy donors. This PCR relied on a set of 60 Vbeta primers and 13 Jbeta primers. This table comes from immunoSEQ multiplex PCR, and its TCRdb copy is limited to in-frame clones, with some not included. The sample records approximately 120,000 clones, roughly 81% being singletons. Specimen: PBMCs. These receptors were obtained from a woman aged 25 to 45 in good health and CMV-seronegative.

This chain connects TRBV7-9 to TRBJ1-2, with 8 bases lining up with TRBD1. Looked up from germline, CDR1 is SEHNR and CDR2 is FQNEAQ (reference sequence). Trimming at V came to 7 bases and at J to 5 bases, leaving 12 bases not matched to a gene. The length of the CDR3 is 15 residues. The CDR3 reads CASNQDRGIAYGYTF. In DNA, the CDR3 is TGTGCCAGCAACCAAGACAGGGGAATTGCGTATGGCTACACCTTC. Variable domain in full (rest from reference TRBV7-9 and TRBJ1-2): DTGVSQNPRHKITKRGQNVTFRCDPISEHNRLYWYRQTLGQGPEFLTYFQNEAQLEKSRLLSDRFSAERPKGSFSTLEIQRTEQGDSAMYLCASNQDRGIAYGYTFGSGTRLTVV.

This clone has more than one count but fewer than ten. The chain employs TRBV18 and TRBJ1-2; D might be TRBD1 (6 bases). With 6 bases removed from V and 8 bases from J, the gap between germline ends came to 19 bases. This CDR3 contains 14 residues. Germline assignment: CDR1 KGHSH and CDR2 LQKENI. The CDR3 is CASSPQQGREGYTF. The CDR3 nucleotides read TGTGCCAGCTCCCCCCAGCAGGGGAGGGAAGGCTACACCTTC. Complete variable domain (other parts from reference TRBV18 and TRBJ1-2): NAGVMQNPRHLVRRRGQEARLRCSPMKGHSHVYWYRQLPEEGLKFMVYLQKENIIDESGMPKERFSAEFPKEGPSILRIQQVVRGDSAAYFCASSPQQGREGYTFGSGTRLTVV.

This clone was seen a single time. The sample contains more than one DNA sequence encoding this CDR3. The chain employs TRBV27 and TRBJ1-1; the D gene is possibly TRBD1 (5 bases). The germline gives CDR1 MNHEY, CDR2 SMNVEV (reference sequence). Trimming took off 6 bases at V and 0 bases at J, with 17 bases between the two ends. The length of the CDR3 is 16 residues. This chain's CDR3 is CASSLIAGRMNTEAFF. The CDR3, as DNA: TGTGCCAGCAGCCTTATTGCGGGACGGATGAACACTGAAGCTTTCTTT.

V gene TRBV6-5 combines with J gene TRBJ2-5, with TRBD2 as a possible D gene (6 bases). The germline V and J ends were trimmed by 0 bases and 9 bases, with 17 bases remaining between them. CDR1 is MNHEY, CDR2 SVGAGI, per germline. CDR3 length equals 15 residues. CDR3 in amino acids: CASSYSQTLPGAQYF. The DNA of the CDR3 is TGTGCCAGCAGTTACTCCCAAACACTTCCGGGGGCCCAGTACTTC.

The V call is TRBV7-3, the J call TRBJ2-1; TRBD2 matches at 9 bases. V was pared by 1 base and J by 9 bases, with 10 bases of the junction left unmatched. The CDR3 totals 16 residues. CDR1 is SGHTA and CDR2 is FQGTGA in the germline V gene. CDR3 coding DNA: TGTGCCAGCAGCTTAAGGTGGCGGGGGGGCATAACTGAGCAGTTCTTC. Its protein is CASSLRWRGGITEQFF.

The genes are TRBV4-1 and TRBJ1-2; D remains ambiguous. The germline V gene has CDR1 MGHRA and CDR2 YSYEKL. The CDR3 is 11 residues long. With 5 bases removed from V and 6 bases from J, the gap between germline ends came to 7 bases. The CDR3 is CASSASNGYTF. CDR3 nucleotide sequence: TGCGCCAGCAGCGCTTCTAATGGCTACACCTTC.

V usage is TRBV19 and J usage is TRBJ2-3, with D possibly TRBD1 on 6 matching bases. Deletions cut 6 bases from V and 2 bases from J, with 12 bases between. The CDR3 length is 14 residues. CDR1 is LNHDA, CDR2 SQIVND, per germline (reference sequence). The CDR3 DNA sequence: TGTGCCAGTAGAGGGGGACGCCCCACAGATACGCAGTATTTT. Its translation is CASRGGRPTDTQYF.

This chain uses TRBV4-1 with TRBJ2-5, with no clear D. V was cut by 1 base and J by 2 bases, with 14 bases left in between. This CDR3 contains 16 residues. The germline V gene has CDR1 MGHRA and CDR2 YSYEKL. In nucleotides, the CDR3 is TGCGCCAGCAGCCAAGTCCAGGCTAAAATACAAGAGACCCAGTACTTC. Translation: CASSQVQAKIQETQYF.